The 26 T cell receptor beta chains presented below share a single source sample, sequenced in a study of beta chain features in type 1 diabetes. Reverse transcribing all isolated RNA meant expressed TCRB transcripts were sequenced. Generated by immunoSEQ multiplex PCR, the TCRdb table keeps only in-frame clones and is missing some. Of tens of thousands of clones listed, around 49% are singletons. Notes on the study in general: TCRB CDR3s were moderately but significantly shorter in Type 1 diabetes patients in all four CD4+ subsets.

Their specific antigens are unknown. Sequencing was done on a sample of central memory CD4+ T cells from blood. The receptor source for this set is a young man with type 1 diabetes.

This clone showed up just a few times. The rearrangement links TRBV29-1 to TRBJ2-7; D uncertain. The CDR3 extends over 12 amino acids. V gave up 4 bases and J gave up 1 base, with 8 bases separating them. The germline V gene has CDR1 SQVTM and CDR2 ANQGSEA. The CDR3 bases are TGCAGCGTTGTAGGCGGATCCTACGAGCAGTACTTC. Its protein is CSVVGGSYEQYF.

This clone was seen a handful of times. CDR3: CASSAPRTSGRVNEQFF. The CDR3 nucleotides are TGTGCCAGCAGTGCCCCGAGGACTAGCGGGAGAGTCAATGAGCAGTTCTTC. The V gene is TRBV6-1, the J gene TRBJ2-1; TRBD2 agrees at 13 bases. Germline V gene sequence: CDR1 MNHNS, CDR2 SASEGT. The J segment lost 6 bases and the V segment lost 4 bases, leaving 9 bases of the junction unmatched. The CDR3 extends over 17 amino acids.

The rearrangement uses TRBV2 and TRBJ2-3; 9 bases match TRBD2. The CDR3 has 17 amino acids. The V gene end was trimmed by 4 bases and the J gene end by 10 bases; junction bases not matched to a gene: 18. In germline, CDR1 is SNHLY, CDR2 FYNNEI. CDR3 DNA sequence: TGTGCCAGCAGTGTGAGGTCGGGCGGGAGGGCCGTGGGACCGCAGTATTTT. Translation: CASSVRSGGRAVGPQYF. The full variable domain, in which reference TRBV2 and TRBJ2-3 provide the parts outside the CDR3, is EPEVTQTPSHQVTQMGQEVILRCVPISNHLYFYWYRQILGQKVEFLVSFYNNEISEKSEIFDDQFSVERPDGSNFTLKIRSTKLEDSAMYFCASSVRSGGRAVGPQYFGPGTRLTVL.

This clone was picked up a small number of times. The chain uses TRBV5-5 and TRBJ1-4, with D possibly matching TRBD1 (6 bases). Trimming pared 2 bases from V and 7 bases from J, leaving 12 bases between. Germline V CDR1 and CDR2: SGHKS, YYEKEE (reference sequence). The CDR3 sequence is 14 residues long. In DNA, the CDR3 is TGTGCCAGCAGCTTAGGGGGAGTAGGTGAAAAACTGTTTTTT. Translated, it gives CASSLGGVGEKLFF.

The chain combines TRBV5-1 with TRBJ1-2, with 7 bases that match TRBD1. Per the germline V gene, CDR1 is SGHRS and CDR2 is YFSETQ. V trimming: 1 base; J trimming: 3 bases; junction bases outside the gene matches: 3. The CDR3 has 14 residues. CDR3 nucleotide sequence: TGCGCCAGCAGCTTGCGAGGGGGCGACTATGGCTACACCTTC. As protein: CASSLRGGDYGYTF.

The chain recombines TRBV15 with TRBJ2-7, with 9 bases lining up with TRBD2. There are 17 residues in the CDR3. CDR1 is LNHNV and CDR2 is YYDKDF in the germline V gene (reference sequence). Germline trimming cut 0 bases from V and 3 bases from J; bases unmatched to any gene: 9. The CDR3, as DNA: TGTGCCACCAGCAGAGAAGTTAGCGGGAGAATCCACTACGAGCAGTACTTC. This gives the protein CATSREVSGRIHYEQYF.

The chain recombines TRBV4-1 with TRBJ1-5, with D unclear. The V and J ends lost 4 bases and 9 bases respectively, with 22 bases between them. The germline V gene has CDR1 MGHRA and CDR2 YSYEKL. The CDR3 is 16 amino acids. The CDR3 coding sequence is TGCGCCAGCAGCCCTACTGATACGGTCGGAGGAAGGCCCCAGCATTTT. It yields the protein CASSPTDTVGGRPQHF.

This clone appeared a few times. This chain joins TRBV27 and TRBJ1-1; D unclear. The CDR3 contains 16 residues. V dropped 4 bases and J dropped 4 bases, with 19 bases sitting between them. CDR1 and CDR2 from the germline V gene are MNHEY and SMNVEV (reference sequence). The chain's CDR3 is CASSSRAGRKATEAFF. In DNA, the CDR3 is TGTGCCAGCAGTTCCCGCGCCGGGAGGAAGGCCACTGAAGCTTTCTTT.

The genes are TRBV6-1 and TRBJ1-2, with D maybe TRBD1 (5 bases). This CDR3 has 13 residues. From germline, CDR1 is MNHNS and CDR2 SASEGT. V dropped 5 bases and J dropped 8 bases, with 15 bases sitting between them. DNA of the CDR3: TGTGCCAGCAGTCCAGGTGGCAGGGCGGGCTACACCTTC. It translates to CASSPGGRAGYTF.

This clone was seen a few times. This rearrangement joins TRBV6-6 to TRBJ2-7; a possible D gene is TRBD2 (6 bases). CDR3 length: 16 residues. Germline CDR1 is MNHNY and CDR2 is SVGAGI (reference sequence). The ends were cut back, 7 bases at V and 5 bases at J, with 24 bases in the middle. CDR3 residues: CASTENPGRGIHEQYF. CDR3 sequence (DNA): TGTGCCAGCACCGAAAACCCGGGACGGGGGATCCACGAGCAGTACTTC.

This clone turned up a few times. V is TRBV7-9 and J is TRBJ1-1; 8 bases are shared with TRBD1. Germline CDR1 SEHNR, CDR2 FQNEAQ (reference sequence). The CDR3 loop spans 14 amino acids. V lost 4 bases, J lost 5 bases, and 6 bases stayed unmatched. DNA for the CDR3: TGTGCCAGCAGCTCAGACAGGGGTGGGACTGAAGCTTTCTTT. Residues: CASSSDRGGTEAFF.

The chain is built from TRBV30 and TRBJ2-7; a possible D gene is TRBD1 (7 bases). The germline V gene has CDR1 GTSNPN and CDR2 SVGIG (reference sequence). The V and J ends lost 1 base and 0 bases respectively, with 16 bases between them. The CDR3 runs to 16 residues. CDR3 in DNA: TGTGCCTGGAGTGGGGGGGCAGGGGGTCTCTCCTACGAGCAGTACTTC. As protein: CAWSGGAGGLSYEQYF. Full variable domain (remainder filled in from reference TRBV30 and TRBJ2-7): SQTIHQWPATLVQPVGSPLSLECTVEGTSNPNLYWYRQAAGRGLQLLFYSVGIGQISSEVPQNLSASRPQDRQFILSSKKLLLSDSGFYLCAWSGGAGGLSYEQYFGPGTRLTVT.

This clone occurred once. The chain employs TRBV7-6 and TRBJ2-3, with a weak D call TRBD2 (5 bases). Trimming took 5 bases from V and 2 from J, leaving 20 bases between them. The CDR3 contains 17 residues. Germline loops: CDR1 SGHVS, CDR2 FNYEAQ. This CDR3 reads CASSPVFRDSPTDTQYF. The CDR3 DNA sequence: TGTGCCAGCAGCCCTGTTTTCCGGGATTCCCCCACAGATACGCAGTATTTT.

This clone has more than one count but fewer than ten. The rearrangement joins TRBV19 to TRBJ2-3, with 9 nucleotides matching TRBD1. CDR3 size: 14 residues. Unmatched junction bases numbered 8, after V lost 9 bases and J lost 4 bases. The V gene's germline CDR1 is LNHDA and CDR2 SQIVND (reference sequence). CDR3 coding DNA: TGTGCCAGCAGCGACAGGGGGGGTTCAGATACGCAGTATTTT. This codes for CASSDRGGSDTQYF. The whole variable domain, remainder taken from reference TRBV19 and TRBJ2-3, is DGGITQSPKYLFRKEGQNVTLSCEQNLNHDAMYWYRQDPGQGLRLIYYSQIVNDFQKGDIAEGYSVSREKKESFPLTVTSAQKNPTAFYLCASSDRGGSDTQYFGPGTRLTVL.

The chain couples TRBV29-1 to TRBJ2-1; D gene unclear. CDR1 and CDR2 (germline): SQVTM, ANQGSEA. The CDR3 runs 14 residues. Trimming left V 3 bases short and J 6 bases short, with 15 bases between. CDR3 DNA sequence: TGCAGCGTTGAGGGCAGCAGGTCGGTCAATGAGCAGTTCTTC. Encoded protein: CSVEGSRSVNEQFF.

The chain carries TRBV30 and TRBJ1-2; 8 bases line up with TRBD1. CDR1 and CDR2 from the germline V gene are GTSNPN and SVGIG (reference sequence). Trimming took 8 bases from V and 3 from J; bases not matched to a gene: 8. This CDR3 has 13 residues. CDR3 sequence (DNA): TGTGCCGCTCCCGTGGACAGGGACTATGGCTACACCTTC. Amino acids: CAAPVDRDYGYTF.

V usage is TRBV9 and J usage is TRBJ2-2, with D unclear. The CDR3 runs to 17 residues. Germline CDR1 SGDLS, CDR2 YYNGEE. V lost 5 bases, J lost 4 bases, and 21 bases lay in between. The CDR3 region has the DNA TGTGCCAGCAGTGTACATATGTCCGGAACAGTCACCGGGGAGCTGTTTTTT. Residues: CASSVHMSGTVTGELFF.

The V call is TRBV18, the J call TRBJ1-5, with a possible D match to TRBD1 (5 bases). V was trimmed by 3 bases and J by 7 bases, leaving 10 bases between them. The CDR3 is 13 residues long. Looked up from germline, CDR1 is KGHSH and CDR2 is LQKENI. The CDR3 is CASSPGGYQPQHF. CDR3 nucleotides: TGTGCCAGCTCACCGGGGGGGTACCAGCCCCAGCATTTT.

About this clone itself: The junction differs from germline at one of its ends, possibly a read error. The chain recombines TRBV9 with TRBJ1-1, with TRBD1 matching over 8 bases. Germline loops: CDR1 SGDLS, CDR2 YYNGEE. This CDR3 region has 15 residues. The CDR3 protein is CASSAGQGSNTEASF. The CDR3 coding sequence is TGTGCCAGCAGCGCTGGACAGGGATCGAACACTGAAGCTTCCTTT.

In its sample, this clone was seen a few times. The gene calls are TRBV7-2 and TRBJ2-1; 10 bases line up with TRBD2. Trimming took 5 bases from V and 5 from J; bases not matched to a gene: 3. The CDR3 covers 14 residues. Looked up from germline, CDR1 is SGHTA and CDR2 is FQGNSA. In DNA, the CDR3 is TGTGCCAGCAGCGGACTAGCGGTTCACAATGAGCAGTTCTTC. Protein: CASSGLAVHNEQFF.

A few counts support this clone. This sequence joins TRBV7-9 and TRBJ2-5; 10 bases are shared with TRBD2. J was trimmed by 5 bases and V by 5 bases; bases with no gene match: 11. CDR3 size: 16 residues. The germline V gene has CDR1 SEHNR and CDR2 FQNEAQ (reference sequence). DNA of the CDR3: TGTGCCAGCAGCCGCCCTAGCGGGAGCCTCGGGGAGACCCAGTACTTC. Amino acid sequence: CASSRPSGSLGETQYF.

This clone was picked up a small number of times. The DNA of the CDR3 is TGTGCCAGCAGCCTTTCTGACAGTGTTACCGGGGAGCTGTTTTTT. Translated: CASSLSDSVTGELFF. The V and J genes are TRBV7-9 and TRBJ2-2, with D possibly TRBD1 on 5 matching bases. The CDR3 spans 15 residues. V shed 5 bases and J shed 5 bases, with 15 bases lying between them. CDR1 is SEHNR, CDR2 FQNEAQ, per germline (reference sequence).

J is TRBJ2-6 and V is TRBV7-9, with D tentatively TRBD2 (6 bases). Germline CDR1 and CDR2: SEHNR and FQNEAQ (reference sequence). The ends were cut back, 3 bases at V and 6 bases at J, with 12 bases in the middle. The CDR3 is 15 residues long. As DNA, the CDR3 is TGTGCCAGCAGCTTCGGGGGTCTTGCGGCCAACGTCCTGACTTTC. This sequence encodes CASSFGGLAANVLTF.

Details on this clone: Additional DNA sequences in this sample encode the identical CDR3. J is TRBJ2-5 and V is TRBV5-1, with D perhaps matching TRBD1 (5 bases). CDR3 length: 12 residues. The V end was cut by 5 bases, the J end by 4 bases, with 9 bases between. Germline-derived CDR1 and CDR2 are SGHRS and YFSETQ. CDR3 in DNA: TGCGCCAGCAGTCCTAGGGGAGAGACCCAGTACTTC. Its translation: CASSPRGETQYF.

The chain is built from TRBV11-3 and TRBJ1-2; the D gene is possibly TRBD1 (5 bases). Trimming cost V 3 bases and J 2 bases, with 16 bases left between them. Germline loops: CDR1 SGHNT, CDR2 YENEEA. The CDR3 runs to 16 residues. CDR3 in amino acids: CASSFGSGNFNYGYTF. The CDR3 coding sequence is TGTGCCAGCAGCTTTGGGTCAGGGAATTTCAACTATGGCTACACCTTC.

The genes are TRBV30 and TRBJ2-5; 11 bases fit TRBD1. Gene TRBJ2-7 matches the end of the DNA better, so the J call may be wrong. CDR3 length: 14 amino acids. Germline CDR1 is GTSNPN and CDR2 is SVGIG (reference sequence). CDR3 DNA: TGTGCCTGGGGGACAGGGGGGGGCTCCTACGAGCAGTACTTC. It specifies CAWGTGGGSYEQYF.